This entry describes one T cell receptor beta chain. The source of the sample is a study of blood T cell repertoires in COVID-19. The repertoire was sequenced with immunoSEQ multiplex PCR; TCRdb's copy has only in-frame clones and lacks some. The profile covers about 300,000 clones, with 87% appearing a single time and roughly 2.1% taken by the ten largest. Germline lookup yields CDR1 MNHNS and CDR2 SASEGT. The junction had 8 bases not matched to a gene; V was cut back by 3 bases and J by 6 bases. The CDR3 is made up of 16 amino acids. The TCR was taken from a man younger than 35 with active or convalescent COVID-19. The sequencing input was peripheral blood. This rearrangement joins TRBV6-1 to TRBJ2-3; 11 positions match TRBD2. The CDR3 reads CASSEELAGGGDTQYF. The CDR3 region has the DNA TGTGCCAGCAGTGAGGAGCTAGCGGGAGGCGGGGATACGCAGTATTTT.